This T cell receptor (beta chain) was recovered during a study of cytomegalovirus exposure and HLA in healthy donors listed by TCRdb under 2017. Background on the whole study: According to an earlier analysis of a few hundred of the donors, about 180 million T cells yielded 117 million unique TCR beta sequences and roughly 280 Gb of sequence data. Approximately 300 gigabases of sequencing data and around 80 million unique TCR sequences made up an early release that covered 500 to 700 HLA-typed donors. Of the roughly 420 genotyped donors, 81% were placed in the genetic ancestry cluster associated with self-reported Caucasian donors. The aim of the study was to test whether cataloging public T cell receptors could identify signatures of past pathogen exposure. Using immunosequencing, the study profiled T cell repertoires from approximately 700 subjects and related those repertoires to cytomegalovirus serostatus. Along with the 666-subject first cohort, a separate validation cohort of over 90 different subjects was used. High-throughput TCR immunosequencing, statistical association of individual TCRs with disease status, and machine learning were combined to predict cytomegalovirus infection status. A later analysis re-examined previously published TCR beta repertoires from more than 650 donors and added high-resolution HLA genotyping to investigate patterns of TCR occurrence. The later analysis used no new phenotypic data to find candidate immune exposures, relying instead on TCR beta sequences and their occurrence across donors. An earlier analysis of nearly 600 of the donors applied high-throughput TCR beta sequencing to assess whether each TCR beta V gene segment acted as functional or pseudogenic. Alongside the repertoire data, information on donor age, sex, ethnicity and CMV serostatus was compiled. A later genetic analysis took genome-wide SNP genotypes for about 55% of the 666 donors and used that subset as a discovery cohort. All discovery cohort repertoires had been generated on a single sequencing platform. Class I and class II HLA loci were covered by the typing at four-digit resolution. Typing coverage differed by locus: A, B, C, DRB1 and DQB1 were typed in roughly 629-630 donors, DQA1 in about 560, DPA1 in 600 to 610, and DPB1 in approximately 450. Because of strong linkage in the cohort, 4 to 6 DR-DQ haplotypes were treated as single units for association and clustering. Among 350 to 400 genotyped donors of the cohort, an average of around 240,000 unique TCR beta nucleotide sequences were sequenced per donor, around a sixth of them non-productive.

Study-wide findings and limitations: Presence/absence analyses assumed roughly uniform sequencing depth across donors, an assumption that may not hold. Because counts were too low, about 18 rarely observed V segments, including chromosome 9 orphons, were left out of the earlier analysis of a few hundred of the donors. According to a later analysis, parvovirus B19, influenza, CMV and Epstein-Barr virus appeared linked to several top co-occurrence clusters. A later analysis found that most CMV-associated TCR beta chains appeared HLA-restricted, with HLA associations seemingly driven largely by CMV exposure. The study listed 150 to 200 TCR beta chains as associated with cytomegalovirus. V-gene and J-gene trimming of TCR beta chains was associated with a missense DCLRE1C variant in a later genetic analysis, and the association was replicated in an independent cohort. In an earlier analysis of 587 of the donors, most TCR beta V segments appeared in productive rearrangements about 90% or about 30% of the time, broadly matching IMGT annotations. According to a later analysis, TCR association rates differed among HLA loci, with DRB1 alleles showing the most associated TCRs and HLA-C alleles showing the fewest. The classifier was reported to diagnose cytomegalovirus status with high specificity and sensitivity in both the original cohort and the validation cohort. A group of highly shared sequence variants was considered likely to be a technical artifact of the sequencing pipeline. A further reported finding was that TCR beta sequences accurately predicted the HLA-A and HLA-B alleles for most subjects in the first cohort. When HLA alleles, especially DR and DQ, strongly co-occurred, attributing TCR associations to individual alleles was difficult. A later analysis found that HLA-associated TCR beta chains were more clonally expanded and had lower generation probabilities than equally common non-associated chains. In vitro tests confirmed that a few of the cytomegalovirus-associated TCR beta chains recognize cytomegalovirus antigens. Because HLA typing was missing for some donors at each locus, association tests included only the typed subset. Most TCR sequences were observed very rarely across donors, whereas some public TCRs were present in many individuals. Correlated functional status among segregating V segments might be attributable to linkage disequilibrium, but an unknown experimental factor could not be ruled out. Some IMGT-functional V segments, including TRBV6-2 and TRBV6-3, could not be distinguished by the 87-base-pair reads and were therefore excluded. Immune exposure information for the cohort was limited to CMV serostatus. In this cohort, only TCR beta chains were sequenced, and detectable features were limited by the absence of alpha or paired-chain data. According to the authors, the approach could potentially be generalized to other disease states and immunological phenotypes. A later genetic analysis reported fewer N-insertions in productive TCRs among donors in an Asian-associated ancestry cluster than the roughly 700-donor mean. At a false discovery rate of 0.05, a later analysis linked roughly 17,000 TCR beta sequences to specific HLA alleles.

Clipping removes 5 bases from V and 5 bases from J, with 4 as the unmatched junction base count. CDR1 and CDR2 are read off the germline V gene as SNHLY and FYNNEI. Its CDR3 holds 15 amino acids, cysteine through phenylalanine. CDR3 DNA only is kept here, 45 bases in frame from base 1. The cohort was made up of about 670 healthy bone marrow donors. At the time of sampling, all cohort members were nominally healthy, though unrecorded immune exposures were likely present. The donor tested CMV seronegative and was one of the 352 seronegative cohort members. Every donor gave a peripheral blood sample, and the peripheral blood mononuclear cells from that sample were used for TCR beta sequencing. Genomic DNA extraction from the blood cell samples was performed with the Qiagen DNeasy Blood Extraction Kit. The library was built by means of the immunoSEQ multiplex PCR assay. For the multiplex PCR, a mixture combining 60 forward primers for TCR Vbeta segments and 13 reverse primers for TCR Jbeta segments was used. Amplification of the CDR3 region of rearranged TCR beta genes was performed with a multiplex PCR assay on genomic DNA. The Illumina HiSeq System was used to sequence the amplified TCR beta libraries as 87-base-pair reads. In the paper's pipeline: Across the 670 or so repertoires, a later analysis counted tens of millions of unique TCR beta chains, 9 million to 14 million of which were shared by at least two donors. A nearest-neighbor algorithm error-corrected the raw reads and collapsed the reads into unique sequences, merging closely related sequences to remove PCR and sequencing errors. CDR3 sequences were aligned to IMGT reference sequences to assign V, D and J gene segments. For a sequence to be retained, at least a six-nucleotide match to both a V gene segment and a J gene segment was required. A rearrangement counted as productive if the CDR3 had no stop codons and remained in frame with V and J, and every other rearrangement counted as non-productive. Following IMGT convention, CDR3 was defined as the stretch from the second conserved V-encoded cysteine up to the conserved J-encoded phenylalanine. Sequences without an unambiguous match to a single V gene segment were excluded from the earlier analysis of about 600 of the donors. An earlier analysis of under 750 of the donors called V segments functional above 56.7% productive rearrangements and segregating when the between-donor standard deviation exceeded 5%. A statistical classification framework was developed to diagnose cytomegalovirus status using the catalog of TCR beta chain sequences. V and J gene assignment, in a later analysis, came from comparing TCR nucleotide sequences with IMGT/GENE-DB human TR gene sequences. The TCRdist pipeline was used in a later analysis to assign CDR3 sequences and most-parsimonious VDJ recombination scenarios. A later analysis defined each TCR beta chain by its CDR3 amino acid sequence plus V-gene family, and excluded reads lacking a unique V-gene family. In a later analysis, fewer than 600 highly shared, low-generation-probability nucleotide sequences were removed to address suspected cross-contamination and a sequencing artifact. For each public chain, a later analysis derived a clonal expansion index from normalized ranks of inferred template counts within each repertoire. In a later analysis, generation probabilities were computed using a VDJ recombination model fitted to out-of-frame rearrangements, and the results were checked against IGoR. In a later analysis, hypergeometric tests were used to score TCR-TCR, TCR-HLA and TCR-CMV co-occurrence, with a repertoire-size bias correction applied to TCR pairs. False discovery rates were estimated in a later analysis by permuting HLA or CMV assignments 20 times. A later analysis grouped co-occurring TCRs with DBSCAN, adding TCRdist sequence similarity when clustering within HLA-allele-positive subsets. Repertoires with fewer than 30,000 or more than 120,000 public chains were left out of co-occurrence clustering, as were about 5 repertoires with anomalous nucleotide sharing. TCRdb provides this immuneACCESS table in a form limited to in-frame rearrangements. Some clones are lacking; in checked studies, under half of them reflect an unresolved V gene, and why the rest are absent is not known. The DNA was the basis for D and trimming; V, J and clone size are from that table. The sample table records more than 150,000 clones; 77% of these occur just once. The ten largest make up 1.4% to 1.5% of the sample.

In regard to this clone: Its antigen remains unidentified. No base qualities exist here, and no much larger clone lies one base off it.

The sequence was collected from a man aged 18 to 30 in good health and CMV-seronegative. The sample was PBMCs. The chain is made from TRBV2 and TRBJ2-2, with 11 middle bases fitting TRBD1. The bases read TGTGCCAGCAGTCTCGGGACAGGGGGAACCGGGGAGCTGTTTTTT. This encodes CASSLGTGGTGELFF. With the rest looked up from the reference TRBV2 and TRBJ2-2 genes rather than sequenced, the full variable domain is EPEVTQTPSHQVTQMGQEVILRCVPISNHLYFYWYRQILGQKVEFLVSFYNNEISEKSEIFDDQFSVERPDGSNFTLKIRSTKLEDSAMYFCASSLGTGGTGELFFGEGSRLTVL.